The 17 T cell receptor beta chains presented below share a single source sample, sequenced in a study of control samples from healthy donors and cancer patients. The data were produced by immunoSEQ multiplex PCR, yet TCRdb's version contains in-frame clones alone and is incomplete. Of 150,000 to 200,000 clones in the sample, around 90% are singletons; the top ten hold about 1.4%. The source material was blood. The receptors derive from a man under 40 in good health.

The chain has TRBV24-1 and TRBJ2-1; the match to TRBD2 covers 11 bases. CDR1 KGHDR and CDR2 SFDVKD come from the germline V gene. Trimming took 3 bases from V and 8 from J; bases not matched to a gene: 8. CDR3 length equals 16 residues. As DNA, the CDR3 is TGTGCCACCAGTGATCTCGGGACTAGCGGAGGGGATGAGCAGTTCTTC. Translated: CATSDLGTSGGDEQFF.

This clone is a singleton in its sample. V and J are TRBV7-6 and TRBJ2-1, with TRBD2 matching over 9 bases. Germline trimming cut 5 bases from V and 3 bases from J; bases unmatched to any gene: 8. From germline, CDR1 is SGHVS and CDR2 FNYEAQ. The CDR3 consists of 16 residues. The CDR3 loop reads CASSARSGGFYNEQFF. For the CDR3, the DNA is TGTGCCAGCAGCGCCCGTAGCGGGGGTTTCTACAATGAGCAGTTCTTC.

The chain combines TRBV19 with TRBJ2-3, with D unresolved. V shed 5 bases and J shed 9 bases, with 9 bases lying between them. Germline V CDR1 and CDR2: LNHDA, SQIVND (reference sequence). The CDR3 length is 11 residues. The CDR3 DNA reads TGTGCCAGTAGTGGAAGCAACACGCAGTATTTT. Translation: CASSGSNTQYF. Using reference TRBV19 and TRBJ2-3 for the parts outside the CDR3, the full variable domain is DGGITQSPKYLFRKEGQNVTLSCEQNLNHDAMYWYRQDPGQGLRLIYYSQIVNDFQKGDIAEGYSVSREKKESFPLTVTSAQKNPTAFYLCASSGSNTQYFGPGTRLTVL.

This chain joins TRBV3-1 (or the pseudogene TRBV3-2) and TRBJ2-6; D is unresolved. The length of the CDR3 is 16 residues. Trimming took off 1 base at V and 2 bases at J, with 9 bases between the two ends. CDR1 and CDR2 from the germline V gene are LGHDT and YNNKEL (reference sequence). CDR3: CASSQGWQPGANVLTF. Written as DNA, the CDR3 is TGTGCCAGCAGCCAAGGTTGGCAGCCTGGGGCCAACGTCCTGACTTTC.

Notes on this clone: Other nucleotide sequences from this sample produce the same CDR3. CDR3 protein: CASSYRGQGYGYTF. The CDR3 DNA is TGTGCCAGCAGTTATCGTGGGCAGGGGTATGGCTACACCTTC. This chain uses TRBV6-2 or TRBV6-3 with TRBJ1-2; TRBD1 might be the D (6 bases). V lost 3 bases and J 5 bases, leaving 13 bases between the germline ends. CDR3 length: 14 residues. The V gene's germline CDR1 is MNHEY and CDR2 SVGEGT.

The rearrangement links TRBV2 to TRBJ1-2, with 8 bases fitting TRBD1. Germline-derived CDR1 and CDR2 are SNHLY and FYNNEI. This CDR3 is built from 16 residues. J lost 5 bases, V lost 6 bases, and 14 bases had no gene match. Here the CDR3 DNA reads TGTGCCAGCAGAAGCACACGTCAGGGGGCCGTTTATGGCTACACCTTC. This sequence encodes CASRSTRQGAVYGYTF.

V and J are TRBV6-1 and TRBJ2-1; 7 bases match TRBD1. CDR1 and CDR2 from the germline V gene are MNHNS and SASEGT. V was pared by 2 bases and J by 8 bases, with 3 bases of the junction left unmatched. This CDR3 comprises 13 residues. CDR3 bases: TGTGCCAGCAGTGAACGAGGGGGCTATGAGCAGTTCTTC. It encodes CASSERGGYEQFF.

The chain combines TRBV10-1 with TRBJ1-2; 7 bases map to TRBD1. CDR1 is WNHNN and CDR2 is SYGVQD in the germline V gene (reference sequence). V shed 11 bases, J shed 4 bases, and the junction held 7 bases outside the gene matches. This CDR3 region has 12 residues. CDR3 protein: CAAQGVGYGYTF. CDR3 coding DNA: TGCGCCGCCCAGGGGGTAGGCTATGGCTACACCTTC.

The chain uses TRBV28 and TRBJ1-6, with D perhaps matching TRBD1 (6 bases). The CDR3 extends over 14 amino acids. The germline V gene has CDR1 MDHEN and CDR2 SYDVKM. Trimming shortened V by 6 bases and J by 9 bases, and 15 bases separated the two germline ends. CDR3 loop: CASSGTPLGSPLHF. CDR3 DNA sequence: TGTGCCAGCAGCGGGACACCTCTAGGTTCACCCCTCCACTTT.

This chain uses TRBV9 with TRBJ2-1; D is undetermined. CDR1 SGDLS and CDR2 YYNGEE come from the germline V gene. V lost 3 bases to trimming and J lost 10 bases, with 14 bases between them. This CDR3 region has 13 residues. The CDR3: CASSESPSGEQFF. The DNA of the CDR3 is TGTGCCAGCAGCGAGTCCCCCTCCGGGGAGCAGTTCTTC.

The chain recombines TRBV3-1 (or the pseudogene TRBV3-2) with TRBJ1-5, with D uncertain. The CDR3 has 17 residues. Germline V gives CDR1 LGHDT, CDR2 YNNKEL (reference sequence). V dropped 0 bases and J dropped 1 base, with 13 bases sitting between them. CDR3 sequence (DNA): TGTGCCAGCAGCCAAGAAAGGCCTGGGGAGAGCAATCAGCCCCAGCATTTT. Amino acid sequence: CASSQERPGESNQPQHF.

The V gene is TRBV6-5, the J gene TRBJ2-7; D is perhaps TRBD2 (6 bases). The CDR3 loop spans 16 amino acids. V lost 4 bases and J 3 bases, leaving 19 bases between the germline ends. The germline gives CDR1 MNHEY, CDR2 SVGAGI. The CDR3 reads CASSLRQPGRLYEQYF. The CDR3 DNA is TGTGCCAGCAGTTTACGACAGCCCGGGAGACTCTACGAGCAGTACTTC.

The rearrangement joins TRBV18 to TRBJ2-1; no firm D call. Trimming left V 2 bases short and J 10 bases short, with 6 bases between. Germline CDR1 reads KGHSH; CDR2 reads LQKENI. CDR3 size: 11 residues. CDR3 sequence reads: CASSPVGEQFF. The DNA for the CDR3 is TGTGCCAGCTCACCAGTGGGGGAGCAGTTCTTC.

CDR3 protein: CASSLAGTSGRRRGNEQFF. Here the CDR3 DNA reads TGTGCCAGCAGCTTAGCGGGGACTAGCGGGAGGAGAAGGGGCAATGAGCAGTTCTTC. The rearrangement links TRBV7-6 to TRBJ2-1; 15 positions match TRBD2. V lost 0 bases to trimming and J lost 6 bases; unmatched junction nucleotides: 9. Germline CDR1 SGHVS, CDR2 FNYEAQ. The CDR3 has 19 residues. Full variable domain (missing parts from reference TRBV7-6 and TRBJ2-1): GAGVSQSPRYKVTKRGQDVALRCDPISGHVSLYWYRQALGQGPEFLTYFNYEAQQDKSGLPNDRFSAERPEGSISTLTIQRTEQRDSAMYRCASSLAGTSGRRRGNEQFFGPGTRLTVL.

Only one count was recorded for this clone. This rearrangement joins TRBV25-1 to TRBJ1-2; D gene ambiguous. V dropped 8 bases and J dropped 4 bases, with 8 bases sitting between them. This CDR3 contains 11 residues. The V gene's germline CDR1 is MGHDK and CDR2 SYGVNS. For the CDR3, the DNA is TGTGCCAGCGGAGACGGCTATGGCTACACCTTC. Protein sequence: CASGDGYGYTF.

The V call is TRBV10-3, the J call TRBJ1-6; weak D call: TRBD1 (5 bases). Germline V lookup: CDR1 ENHRY, CDR2 SYGVKD. The CDR3 has 16 amino acids. V was trimmed by 0 bases and J by 5 bases, leaving 11 bases between them. The CDR3 sequence is CAISESPGRNNSPLHF. CDR3 in DNA: TGTGCCATCAGTGAGTCACCGGGACGGAATAATTCACCCCTCCACTTT.

V usage is TRBV27 and J usage is TRBJ1-2; D is unresolved. The CDR3 covers 12 residues. The germline V gene has CDR1 MNHEY and CDR2 SMNVEV (reference sequence). V lost 5 bases to trimming and J lost 7 bases, with 11 bases between them. The DNA of the CDR3 is TGTGCCAGCAGTCCCCTAGCGGGTGGCTACACCTTC. Translated: CASSPLAGGYTF.